This TCR beta chain came from a study of cytomegalovirus exposure and HLA in healthy donors. The PCR employed 60 Vbeta primers together with 13 Jbeta primers. Some clones are missing from TCRdb's copy, which holds only in-frame ones; the method was immunoSEQ multiplex PCR. Found here are about 160,000 clones, 80% of them singletons; the top ten hold about 4.8%. This clone was found a few times. A read error may account for a junction end that differs from germline. The CDR3 length is 15 residues. CDR1 is SEHNR and CDR2 is FQNEAQ in the germline V gene (reference sequence). The sequenced sample was PBMCs. The chain joins TRBV7-9 to TRBJ2-7, with a possible D match to TRBD2 (6 bases). The clonotype originates from a man aged 25-40 years in good health and CMV-seronegative. CDR3 amino acids: CSSSLYVRRDYEQYF. The CDR3 nucleotides read TGTTCCAGCAGCCTTTACGTTAGGAGGGACTACGAGCAGTACTTC.